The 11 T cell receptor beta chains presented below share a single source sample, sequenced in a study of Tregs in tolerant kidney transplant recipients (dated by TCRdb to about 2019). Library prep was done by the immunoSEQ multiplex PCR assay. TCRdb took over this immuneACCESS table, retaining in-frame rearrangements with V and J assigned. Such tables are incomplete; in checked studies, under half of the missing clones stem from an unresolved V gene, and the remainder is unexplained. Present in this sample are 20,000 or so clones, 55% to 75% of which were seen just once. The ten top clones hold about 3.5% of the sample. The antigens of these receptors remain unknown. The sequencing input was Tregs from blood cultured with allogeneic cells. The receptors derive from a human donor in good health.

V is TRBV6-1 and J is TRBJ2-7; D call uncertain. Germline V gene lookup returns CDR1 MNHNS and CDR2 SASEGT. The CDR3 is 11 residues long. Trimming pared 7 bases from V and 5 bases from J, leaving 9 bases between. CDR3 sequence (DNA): TGTGCCAGCACGGTGGGTGACGAGCAGTACTTC. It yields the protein CASTVGDEQYF.

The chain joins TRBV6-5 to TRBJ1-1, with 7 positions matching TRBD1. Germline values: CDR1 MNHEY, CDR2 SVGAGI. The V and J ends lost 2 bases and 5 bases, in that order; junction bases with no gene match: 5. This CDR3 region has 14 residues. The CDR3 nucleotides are TGTGCCAGCAGTTACCGACAGGGAGGAACTGAAGCTTTCTTT. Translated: CASSYRQGGTEAFF.

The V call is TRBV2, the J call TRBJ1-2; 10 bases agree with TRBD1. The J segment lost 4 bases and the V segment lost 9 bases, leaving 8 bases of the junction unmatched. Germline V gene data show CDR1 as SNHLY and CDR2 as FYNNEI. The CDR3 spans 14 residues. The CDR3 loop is CASLRQGASYGYTF. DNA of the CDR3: TGTGCCAGTCTTAGACAGGGGGCTTCCTATGGCTACACCTTC.

The CDR3 loop reads CASSRRSAGEDTQYF. The CDR3 DNA is TGTGCCAGCAGCCGCCGGTCGGCGGGGGAAGATACGCAGTATTTT. The V call is TRBV7-3, the J call TRBJ2-3, with 7 nucleotides matching TRBD2. The CDR3 sequence is 15 residues long. J was trimmed by 5 bases and V by 5 bases; bases with no gene match: 10. Germline V gene data show CDR1 as SGHTA and CDR2 as FQGTGA.

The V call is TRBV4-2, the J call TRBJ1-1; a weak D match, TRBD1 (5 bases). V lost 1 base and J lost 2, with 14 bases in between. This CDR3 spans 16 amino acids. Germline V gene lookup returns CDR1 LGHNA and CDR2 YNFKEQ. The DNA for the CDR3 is TGTGCCAGCAGCCAAGGGGGGGAAGTGGGTAACACTGAAGCTTTCTTT. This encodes CASSQGGEVGNTEAFF.

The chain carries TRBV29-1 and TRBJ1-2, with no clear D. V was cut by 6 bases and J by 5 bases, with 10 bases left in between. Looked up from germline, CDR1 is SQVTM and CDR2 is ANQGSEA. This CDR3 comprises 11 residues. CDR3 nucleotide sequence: TGCAGCGTACACGGGGATTATGGCTACACCTTC. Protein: CSVHGDYGYTF.

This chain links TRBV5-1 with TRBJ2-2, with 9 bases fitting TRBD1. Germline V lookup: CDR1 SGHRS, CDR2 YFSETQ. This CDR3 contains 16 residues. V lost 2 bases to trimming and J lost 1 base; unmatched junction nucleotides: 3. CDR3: CASSLVGQGNTGELFF. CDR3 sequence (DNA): TGCGCCAGCAGCTTAGTGGGACAGGGGAACACCGGGGAGCTGTTTTTT. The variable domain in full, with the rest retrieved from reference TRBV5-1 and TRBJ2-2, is KAGVTQTPRYLIKTRGQQVTLSCSPISGHRSVSWYQQTPGQGLQFLFEYFSETQRNKGNFPGRFSGRQFSNSRSEMNVSTLELGDSALYLCASSLVGQGNTGELFFGEGSRLTVL.

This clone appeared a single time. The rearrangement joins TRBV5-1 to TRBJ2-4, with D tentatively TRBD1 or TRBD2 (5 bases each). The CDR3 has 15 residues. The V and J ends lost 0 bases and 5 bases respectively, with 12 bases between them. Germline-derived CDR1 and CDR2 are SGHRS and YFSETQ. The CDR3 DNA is TGCGCCAGCAGCTTGGCCTCCCAGGGACAAAACATTCAGTACTTC. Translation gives CASSLASQGQNIQYF.

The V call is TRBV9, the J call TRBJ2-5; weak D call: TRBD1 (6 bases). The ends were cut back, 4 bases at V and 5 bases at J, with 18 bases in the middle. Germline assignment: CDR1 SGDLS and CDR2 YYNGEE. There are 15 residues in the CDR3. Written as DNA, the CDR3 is TGTGCCAGCAGCCCTGGGAACAGGGTCACGGAGACCCAGTACTTC. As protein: CASSPGNRVTETQYF.

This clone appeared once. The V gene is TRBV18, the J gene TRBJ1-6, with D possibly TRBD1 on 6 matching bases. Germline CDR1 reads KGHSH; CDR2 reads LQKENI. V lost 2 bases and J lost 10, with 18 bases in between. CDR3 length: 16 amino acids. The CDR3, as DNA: TGTGCCAGCTCACCAATCCCGGGACAAATCATGTCACCCCTCCACTTT. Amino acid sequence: CASSPIPGQIMSPLHF.

The CDR3 DNA reads as TGTGCCAGCAGCCGGGACAGCACAGATACGCAGTATTTT. Translating gives CASSRDSTDTQYF. The chain carries TRBV5-4 and TRBJ2-3; D may match TRBD1 or TRBD2 (5 bases each). Deletions cut 4 bases from V and 0 bases from J, with 6 bases between. The germline V gene has CDR1 SGHNT and CDR2 YYREEE (reference sequence). This CDR3 region has 13 residues.